The 31 T cell receptor beta chains presented below share a single source sample, sequenced in a study of regulatory T cells in long-lasting Graves disease (dated by TCRdb to the early 2020s). To prepare the library, multiplex PCR was applied. The sample was run on an Illumina HiSeq 4000. To build TCR beta libraries, CDR3 regions were amplified by Arm-PCR using iRepertoire HTBI primers. The public sequencing data were trimmed at Q25 with fastp and processed into clonotypes with MiXCR by TCRdb, which kept only in-frame beta chains. Rows are combined by CDR3 protein, so each entry shows the most common genes and DNA. The sample table holds 650,000 to 850,000 distinct CDR3 sequences, of which about 32% were seen once. 40% to 55% of the sample is in the top ten clones. The time point label for this specimen denotes: persistent/refractory GD, antithyroid drugs over 5 years with positive TRAb. For both TCR sequencing and RNA sequencing, RNA was extracted from PBMCs using TRIzol.

Sequences were derived from peripheral blood mononuclear cells (PBMCs), sampled when the disease was refractory, from a patient treated with antithyroid drugs. Receptor source: a female donor with Graves disease.

This clonotype was recorded many times. The J gene is TRBJ1-2, the V gene TRBV6-1; D uncertain. V lost 2 bases to trimming and J lost 5 bases, with 9 bases between them. CDR1 and CDR2 (germline): MNHNS, SASEGT. The CDR3 is 13 amino acids. CDR3 DNA: TGTGCCAGCAGTGAATCGCTCGGGTATGGCTACACCTTC. Encoded protein: CASSESLGYGYTF.

V and J are TRBV30 and TRBJ1-1; the D is unclear. The V end was cut by 6 bases, the J end by 1 base, with 18 bases between. From germline, CDR1 is GTSNPN and CDR2 SVGIG (reference sequence). The CDR3 contains 15 residues. CDR3 sequence reads: CACLIPRRGNTEAFF. CDR3 nucleotide sequence: TGTGCCTGTCTTATTCCGAGGCGGGGGAACACTGAAGCTTTCTTT.

The chain carries TRBV29-1 and TRBJ2-7, with 7 bases lining up with TRBD2. Germline values: CDR1 SQVTM, CDR2 ANQGSEA. V was clipped by 4 bases and J by 2 bases; unmatched bases: 5. The CDR3 runs to 13 residues. CDR3 bases: TGCAGCGTTGGTGTGGCGGGGGCCTACGAGCAGTACTTC. This codes for CSVGVAGAYEQYF.

The CDR3 sequence is CAWSGLGDLSYEQYF. CDR3 in DNA: TGTGCCTGGAGTGGGCTGGGGGATCTCTCCTACGAGCAGTACTTC. V usage is TRBV30 and J usage is TRBJ2-7; the D gene could be TRBD1 or TRBD2 (5 bases each). The CDR3 contains 15 residues. Germline V gives CDR1 GTSNPN, CDR2 SVGIG (reference sequence). Trimming stripped 1 base from V and 0 bases from J, with 13 bases between.

The rearrangement uses TRBV18 and TRBJ1-1; D remains unclear. V was shortened by 6 bases and J by 4 bases, with 12 bases between the two germline ends. The V gene's germline CDR1 is KGHSH and CDR2 LQKENI. This CDR3 contains 13 residues. The CDR3 DNA reads as TGTGCCAGCTCCCCCGGTATGGGCACTGAAGCTTTCTTT. Its protein product is CASSPGMGTEAFF.

This sequence joins TRBV6-2 or TRBV6-3 and TRBJ1-6, with TRBD1 identical over 8 bases. The germline V gene has CDR1 MNHEY and CDR2 SVGEGT. CDR3 length: 13 residues. V shed 7 bases, J shed 9 bases, and the junction held 5 bases outside the gene matches. CDR3 nucleotide sequence: TGTGCCAGCACACGGGACAGGCTTTCACCCCTCCACTTT. Translating it yields CASTRDRLSPLHF.

The V call is TRBV12-3 or TRBV12-4, the J call TRBJ1-2; the D is unclear. Trimming pared 3 bases from V and 3 bases from J, leaving 11 bases between. CDR3 size: 14 residues. CDR3 loop: CASSFRWVHYGYTF. The CDR3 nucleotides read TGTGCCAGCAGTTTTAGGTGGGTCCACTATGGCTACACCTTC.

This clonotype was counted between two and nine times. V is TRBV6-1 and J is TRBJ1-2; TRBD1 matches 8 bases. The junction had 4 bases not matched to a gene; V was cut back by 6 bases and J by 4 bases. The CDR3 covers 13 residues. Germline V CDR1 and CDR2: MNHNS, SASEGT. The CDR3 coding sequence is TGTGCCAGCAGAAGGACAGGGATCTATGGCTACACCTTC. Protein product: CASRRTGIYGYTF.

The gene calls are TRBV6-5 and TRBJ2-2; TRBD2 is a possible D gene (6 bases). The CDR3 is made up of 14 amino acids. Trimming pared 4 bases from V and 3 bases from J, leaving 9 bases between. CDR1 MNHEY and CDR2 SVGAGI come from the germline V gene. This CDR3 reads CASSWDSDTGELFF. In DNA form, the CDR3 reads TGTGCCAGCAGTTGGGACTCCGACACCGGGGAGCTGTTTTTT.

This chain links TRBV28 with TRBJ2-2; D is ambiguous. Deletions cut 3 bases from V and 6 bases from J, with 11 bases between. This CDR3 is 14 amino acids long. The germline CDR1 and CDR2 sequences are MDHEN and SYDVKM. The CDR3 loop is CASSFLKGAGELFF. DNA of the CDR3: TGTGCCAGCAGTTTTTTGAAGGGCGCCGGGGAGCTGTTTTTT.

The chain joins TRBV19 to TRBJ1-1, with TRBD1 identical over 7 bases. Germline CDR1 reads LNHDA; CDR2 reads SQIVND (reference sequence). The V and J ends lost 2 bases and 6 bases, in that order; junction bases with no gene match: 9. The CDR3 sequence is 15 residues long. CDR3 nucleotide sequence: TGTGCCAGTAGTATATTTCAGAACAGGGGCCCTGAAGCTTTCTTT. Protein sequence: CASSIFQNRGPEAFF.

The J gene is TRBJ1-1, the V gene TRBV6-1; D is undetermined. The CDR3 totals 13 residues. The V gene's germline CDR1 is MNHNS and CDR2 SASEGT. Between the trimmed V and J ends, which lost 5 bases and 4 bases, there was a span of 11 bases. This chain's CDR3 is CASSKGAPTEAFF. DNA for the CDR3: TGTGCCAGCAGTAAAGGAGCACCCACTGAAGCTTTCTTT.

Of note for this clonotype: A read error may account for a junction end that differs from germline. The gene calls are TRBV5-8 and TRBJ2-2; 10 bases match TRBD1. This CDR3 is built from 15 residues. CDR1 is SGHTS and CDR2 is YDEGEE in the germline V gene. The CDR3 coding sequence is TGTGCCAGCAGTTTGGGACAGGGGATTACCGGGGAGCTGTTTTTT. Protein product: CASSLGQGITGELFF.

A word on this clonotype: One end of the junction does not line up with germline, which may come from a read error. The chain recombines TRBV7-2 with TRBJ2-7, with 7 bases that match TRBD2. Per the germline V gene, CDR1 is SGHTA and CDR2 is FQGNSA. The CDR3 is 14 amino acids. The CDR3 reads CAGSFLGRAYEQYF. As DNA, the CDR3 is TGTGCCGGCAGCTTTTTAGGGAGGGCCTACGAGCAGTACTTC.

This clonotype was seen a handful of times. The chain has TRBV2 and TRBJ1-1; D unclear. This CDR3 is built from 13 residues. V shed 6 bases and J shed 1 base, with 9 bases lying between them. CDR1 SNHLY and CDR2 FYNNEI come from the germline V gene. CDR3 DNA: TGTGCCAGCAGATTAGACAAGAACACTGAAGCTTTCTTT. This sequence encodes CASRLDKNTEAFF.

At least ten counts were recorded for this clonotype. The chain uses TRBV11-2 and TRBJ1-1; TRBD1 matches 10 bases. CDR3 length: 15 residues. Trimming removed 5 bases from V and 1 base from J; junction bases left unmatched: 4. Germline lookup yields CDR1 SGHAT and CDR2 FQNNGV. CDR3 residues: CASSIRTGGNTEAFF. The CDR3 DNA follows: TGTGCCAGCAGCATCCGGACAGGGGGGAACACTGAAGCTTTCTTT.

The table lists this clonotype with a few counts. In nucleotides, the CDR3 is TGTGCCAGCAGTTTATTACAGACCTATGGCTACACCTTC. Translating gives CASSLLQTYGYTF. The rearrangement uses TRBV12-3 or TRBV12-4 and TRBJ1-2; D is ambiguous. Trimming took 2 bases from V and 4 from J, leaving 8 bases between them. The CDR3 is 13 amino acids.

This clonotype was counted at least ten times. The V call is TRBV12-3 or TRBV12-4, the J call TRBJ1-4, with no clear D. The length of the CDR3 is 16 residues. V lost 5 bases to trimming and J lost 3 bases, with 16 bases between them. The CDR3 region is CASSRHSGRPNEKLFF. DNA of the CDR3: TGTGCCAGCAGTCGGCATTCAGGACGCCCTAATGAAAAACTGTTTTTT.

There are many counts of this clonotype. The chain recombines TRBV11-2 with TRBJ2-7; 10 nucleotides align to TRBD2. Per the germline V gene, CDR1 is SGHAT and CDR2 is FQNNGV. Trimming removed 0 bases from V and 0 bases from J; junction bases left unmatched: 5. The CDR3 contains 17 residues. The CDR3 nucleotides are TGTGCCAGCAGCTTAGATCGGAGCGGGAGGGCCTCCTACGAGCAGTACTTC. This translates into CASSLDRSGRASYEQYF.

J is TRBJ1-1 and V is TRBV20-1, with D tentatively TRBD1 (5 bases). From germline, CDR1 is DFQATT and CDR2 SNEGSKA (reference sequence). The CDR3 spans 16 residues. Trimming left V 3 bases short and J 2 bases short, with 19 bases between. The CDR3, as DNA: TGCAGTGCTAGGAAACCGCGAGGGACGCCCAACACTGAAGCTTTCTTT. It encodes CSARKPRGTPNTEAFF.

The chain couples TRBV13 to TRBJ2-7, with 7 nucleotides matching TRBD2. This CDR3 spans 14 amino acids. Germline assignment: CDR1 PRHDT and CDR2 FYEKMQ (reference sequence). V shed 0 bases and J 5 bases; nucleotides not matched to a gene: 4. The CDR3 region is CASSLGLAVDEQYF. The CDR3 bases are TGTGCCAGCAGCTTAGGTCTAGCGGTCGACGAGCAGTACTTC.

This CDR3 reads CASSILTPTESNEKLFF. Here the CDR3 DNA reads TGTGCCAGTAGTATCCTCACACCGACAGAATCTAATGAAAAACTGTTTTTT. This sequence joins TRBV19 and TRBJ1-4; tentatively, D is TRBD1 (5 bases). The germline CDR1 and CDR2 sequences are LNHDA and SQIVND (reference sequence). This CDR3 has 17 amino acids. V lost 3 bases and J 3 bases, leaving 17 bases between the germline ends.

Many counts were recorded for this clonotype. This sequence joins TRBV28 and TRBJ1-2; unclear D gene. Per the germline V gene, CDR1 is MDHEN and CDR2 is SYDVKM. Trimming removed 4 bases from V and 0 bases from J, with 6 bases in between. The CDR3 sequence is 13 residues long. The CDR3 spells CASSSSANYGYTF. As DNA, the CDR3 is TGTGCCAGCAGTTCGAGCGCTAACTATGGCTACACCTTC.

This clonotype was recorded a few times. The chain links TRBV29-1 to TRBJ1-2; 8 bases fit TRBD1. CDR3 length: 15 amino acids. Looked up from germline, CDR1 is SQVTM and CDR2 is ANQGSEA. V gave up 6 bases and J gave up 0 bases; unmatched junction bases: 9. CDR3 nucleotides: TGCAGCGTAACGGACAGGGAAAATTCTAACTATGGCTACACCTTC. Protein: CSVTDRENSNYGYTF.

This clonotype occurred a few times. Germline and junction disagree at one end, which may indicate a read error. This chain's CDR3 is CAGSPWEPLGNQPQHF. In nucleotides, the CDR3 is TGTGCCGGCAGTCCCTGGGAGCCCCTAGGCAATCAGCCCCAGCATTTT. This chain links TRBV28 with TRBJ1-5; the D is unclear. CDR3 size: 16 residues. Germline lookup yields CDR1 MDHEN and CDR2 SYDVKM.

The chain couples TRBV13 to TRBJ2-7, with a weak D call TRBD2 (6 bases). The V end was cut by 3 bases, the J end by 0 bases, with 15 bases between. The CDR3 runs to 16 residues. The germline CDR1 and CDR2 sequences are PRHDT and FYEKMQ (reference sequence). In nucleotides, the CDR3 is TGTGCCAGCAGCTTGGTGGGGGAGGCCTCCTCCTACGAGCAGTACTTC. This gives the protein CASSLVGEASSYEQYF.

This clonotype was detected many times. The chain couples TRBV28 to TRBJ1-1; weak D call: TRBD1 (6 bases). Trimming removed 3 bases at V and 3 bases at J, with 23 bases between. Germline CDR1 is MDHEN and CDR2 is SYDVKM. CDR3 length: 18 residues. CDR3 protein: CASSFEYGTPRGDTEAFF. CDR3 DNA: TGTGCCAGCAGTTTTGAGTATGGGACACCCCGAGGGGACACTGAAGCTTTCTTT.

The CDR3 spells CASSDGTGGSWETQYF. The CDR3 DNA sequence: TGTGCCAGCAGTGATGGGACAGGGGGCTCGTGGGAGACCCAGTACTTC. The chain joins TRBV6-1 to TRBJ2-5; 12 nucleotides align to TRBD1. Germline lookup yields CDR1 MNHNS and CDR2 SASEGT. Trimming at V came to 3 bases and at J to 5 bases, leaving 7 bases not matched to a gene. The length of the CDR3 is 16 residues.

As to this clonotype: Compared with germline, one end of the junction differs, possibly owing to a read error. The gene calls are TRBV5-1 and TRBJ1-2; D gene uncertain. The germline CDR1 and CDR2 sequences are SGHRS and YFSETQ. This CDR3 has 14 residues. The CDR3 here is CASSPPTANYGYTF. DNA of the CDR3: TGCGCCAGCAGCCCTCCGACGGCGAACTATGGGTACACCTTC.

This clonotype was picked up a small number of times. V and J are TRBV10-3 and TRBJ1-2; D gene uncertain. V was cut by 7 bases and J by 8 bases, with 17 bases left in between. The CDR3 consists of 13 residues. Germline loops: CDR1 ENHRY, CDR2 SYGVKD. For the CDR3, the DNA is TGTGCCATCACCGGGGAGATATCGAACGGCTACACCTTC. Residues: CAITGEISNGYTF.

This clonotype has just a few counts. The chain has TRBV20-1 and TRBJ1-4; perhaps TRBD1 as D (5 bases). V gave up 0 bases and J gave up 8 bases, with 13 bases separating them. The length of the CDR3 is 14 residues. CDR1 and CDR2 (germline): DFQATT, SNEGSKA (reference sequence). The CDR3 spells CSARDGGKGEKLFF. The DNA of the CDR3 is TGCAGTGCTAGAGATGGGGGGAAAGGAGAAAAACTGTTTTTT.